The 9 T cell receptor beta chains listed next were all sequenced from one sample in a study of Ad26.COV2.S vaccination and SARS-CoV-2 variants. Treatment denoted: roughly 18 received Ad26.COV2.S at low or high dose, single or two shots; a few received placebo; per-sample allocation not given. Sampling took place 63 days after the first vaccine or placebo injection. The protocol was immunoSEQ multiplex PCR, while the TCRdb copy is restricted to in-frame clones and leaves out a portion. The profile shows approximately 420,000 clones, approximately 88% of them singletons. The sample was peripheral blood, taken in a trial of Ad26.COV2.S vaccine versus placebo. All receptors derive from a person aged 18 to 59 who received the Ad26.COV2.S COVID-19 vaccine or a placebo.

The chain joins TRBV2 to TRBJ1-2; 10 nucleotides align to TRBD1. J was trimmed by 4 bases and V by 9 bases; bases with no gene match: 11. Looked up from germline, CDR1 is SNHLY and CDR2 is FYNNEI. This CDR3 has 15 amino acids. The CDR3: CARTLGQGSTYGYTF. CDR3 DNA: TGTGCCAGAACTCTGGGACAGGGGAGTACCTATGGCTACACCTTC. Complete variable domain (other parts from reference TRBV2 and TRBJ1-2): EPEVTQTPSHQVTQMGQEVILRCVPISNHLYFYWYRQILGQKVEFLVSFYNNEISEKSEIFDDQFSVERPDGSNFTLKIRSTKLEDSAMYFCARTLGQGSTYGYTFGSGTRLTVV.

The gene calls are TRBV20-1 and TRBJ2-7; D not certain. Germline V lookup: CDR1 DFQATT, CDR2 SNEGSKA (reference sequence). This CDR3 spans 9 amino acids. With 5 bases removed from V and 12 bases from J, the gap between germline ends came to 11 bases. The CDR3 DNA reads TGCAGTGCTCTGCTCCCCGGGTACTTC. Translating gives CSALLPGYF.

The chain has TRBV5-1 and TRBJ1-5; D gene uncertain. Germline CDR1 reads SGHRS; CDR2 reads YFSETQ. V lost 4 bases and J 0 bases, leaving 11 bases between the germline ends. The CDR3 is 15 amino acids. CDR3 sequence: CASSPDGVSNQPQHF. The CDR3 nucleotides are TGCGCCAGCAGCCCAGACGGGGTTAGCAATCAGCCCCAGCATTTT.

On this clone: Additional DNA sequences in this sample encode the identical CDR3. The chain is built from TRBV18 and TRBJ1-2; no reliable D call. The germline V gene encodes CDR1 KGHSH and CDR2 LQKENI. V gave up 2 bases and J gave up 0 bases, with 4 bases separating them. CDR3 size: 13 residues. The CDR3 DNA sequence: TGTGCCAGCTCACCAACAGCTAACTATGGCTACACCTTC. Its translation: CASSPTANYGYTF.

There are many counts of this clone. The chain combines TRBV29-1 with TRBJ1-1; D may be TRBD1 (5 bases). V was cut by 1 base and J by 3 bases, with 6 bases left in between. The CDR3 has 12 residues. Germline CDR1 SQVTM, CDR2 ANQGSEA. The chain's CDR3 is CSVEGGYTEAFF. The CDR3 DNA reads as TGCAGCGTTGAAGGGGGCTACACTGAAGCTTTCTTT.

V usage is TRBV25-1 and J usage is TRBJ1-2; D gene unclear. V dropped 3 bases and J dropped 2 bases, with 13 bases sitting between them. The CDR3 contains 15 residues. Germline V gene data show CDR1 as MGHDK and CDR2 as SYGVNS. The DNA for the CDR3 is TGTGCCAGCAGTGACCCGAGGCACCCAAACTATGGCTACACCTTC. Protein: CASSDPRHPNYGYTF.

This clone was found once. The rearrangement uses TRBV12-3 or TRBV12-4 and TRBJ1-6; a possible D gene is TRBD1 (5 bases). V was clipped by 5 bases and J by 7 bases, with 9 bases between them. The CDR3 sequence is 13 residues long. CDR3 in amino acids: CASSEHRNSPLHF. Here the CDR3 DNA reads TGTGCCAGCAGTGAACACAGGAATTCACCCCTCCACTTT.

V gene TRBV11-2 combines with J gene TRBJ1-4, with 8 bases lining up with TRBD1. The CDR3 loop spans 14 amino acids. With V trimmed by 3 bases and J by 8 bases, 5 bases remained unmatched. Germline-derived CDR1 and CDR2 are SGHAT and FQNNGV. DNA for the CDR3: TGTGCCAGCAGCTTCCAGGGGGCGGGAGAAAAACTGTTTTTT. As protein: CASSFQGAGEKLFF.

This sequence joins TRBV19 and TRBJ1-2; 11 bases are shared with TRBD1. V lost 6 bases and J lost 5; bases outside the gene matches: 14. In germline, CDR1 is LNHDA, CDR2 SQIVND (reference sequence). The CDR3 is 17 amino acids. The CDR3 sequence is CASSLYHGTGGLYGYTF. The CDR3 bases are TGTGCCAGTAGCCTCTACCATGGGACAGGGGGGCTGTATGGCTACACCTTC.